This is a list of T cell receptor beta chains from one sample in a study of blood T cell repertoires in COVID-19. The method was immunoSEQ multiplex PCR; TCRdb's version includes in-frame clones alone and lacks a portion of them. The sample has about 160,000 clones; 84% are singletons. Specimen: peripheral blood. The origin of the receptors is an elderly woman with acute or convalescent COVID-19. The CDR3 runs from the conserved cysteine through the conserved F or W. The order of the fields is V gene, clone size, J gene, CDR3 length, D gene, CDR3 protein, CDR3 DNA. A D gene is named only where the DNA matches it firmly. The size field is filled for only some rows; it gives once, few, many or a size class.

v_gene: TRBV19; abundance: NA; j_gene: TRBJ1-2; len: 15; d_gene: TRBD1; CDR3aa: CASSPGTAPSYGYTF; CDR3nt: TGTGCCAGTAGTCCCGGGACAGCCCCGAGCTATGGCTACACCTTC
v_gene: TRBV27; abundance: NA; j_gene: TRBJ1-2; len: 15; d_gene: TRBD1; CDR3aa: CASSLGQGATYGYTF; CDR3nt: TGTGCCAGCAGTTTAGGGCAGGGGGCGACCTATGGCTACACCTTC
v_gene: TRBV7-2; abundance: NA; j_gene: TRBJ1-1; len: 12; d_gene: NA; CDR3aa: CASTEGVREAFF; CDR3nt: TGTGCCAGCACCGAAGGGGTACGGGAAGCTTTCTTT
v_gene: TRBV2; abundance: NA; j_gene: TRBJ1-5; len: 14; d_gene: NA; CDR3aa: CASSATGQGWPQHF; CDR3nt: TGTGCCAGCAGTGCCACAGGCCAAGGGTGGCCCCAGCATTTT
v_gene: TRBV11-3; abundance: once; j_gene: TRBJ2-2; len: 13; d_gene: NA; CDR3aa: CASSLDEGGELFF; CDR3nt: TGTGCCAGCAGCTTAGACGAGGGCGGGGAGCTGTTTTTT
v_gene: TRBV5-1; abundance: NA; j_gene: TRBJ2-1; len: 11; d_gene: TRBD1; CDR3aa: CASSLGQGSFF; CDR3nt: TGCGCCAGCAGCTTAGGACAGGGGTCGTTCTTC
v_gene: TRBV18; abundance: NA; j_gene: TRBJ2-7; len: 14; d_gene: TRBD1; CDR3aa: CASSIQGAGYEQYF; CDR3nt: TGTGCCAGCTCGATACAGGGGGCAGGCTACGAGCAGTACTTC
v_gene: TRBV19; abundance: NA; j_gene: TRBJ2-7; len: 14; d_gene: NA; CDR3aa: CATSNRAGTYEQYF; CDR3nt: TGTGCCACCAGTAACAGGGCAGGGACCTACGAGCAGTACTTC
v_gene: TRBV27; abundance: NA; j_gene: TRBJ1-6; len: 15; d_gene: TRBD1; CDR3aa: CASSRTGIYNSPLHF; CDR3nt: TGTGCCAGCAGCCGGACAGGGATTTATAATTCACCCCTCCACTTT
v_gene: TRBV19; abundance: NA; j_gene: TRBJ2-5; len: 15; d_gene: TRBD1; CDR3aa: CASSIQGGSYETQYF; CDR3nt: TGTGCCAGTAGTATTCAAGGGGGCTCGTATGAGACCCAGTACTTC
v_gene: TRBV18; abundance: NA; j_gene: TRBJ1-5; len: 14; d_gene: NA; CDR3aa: CASSPGRGNQPQHF; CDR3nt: TGTGCCAGCTCACCCGGCAGGGGCAATCAGCCCCAGCATTTT
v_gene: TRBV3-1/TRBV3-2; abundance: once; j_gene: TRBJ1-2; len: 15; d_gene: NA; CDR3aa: CASSPNSRLGYGYTF; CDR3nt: TGTGCCAGCAGCCCCAACAGTAGGCTCGGCTATGGCTACACCTTC
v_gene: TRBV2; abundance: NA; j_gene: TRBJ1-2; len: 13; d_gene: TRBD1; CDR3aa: CASSLTGDGGYTF; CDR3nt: TGTGCCAGCAGTCTAACAGGGGATGGTGGCTACACCTTC
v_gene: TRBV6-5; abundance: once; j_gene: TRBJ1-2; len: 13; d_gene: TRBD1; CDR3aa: CASRPDRAGGYTF; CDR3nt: TGTGCCAGCAGACCGGACAGGGCGGGTGGCTACACCTTC
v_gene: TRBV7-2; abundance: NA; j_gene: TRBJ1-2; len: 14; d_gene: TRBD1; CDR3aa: CASRIRQGTYGYTF; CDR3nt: TGTGCCAGCAGGATCCGACAGGGGACCTATGGCTACACCTTC
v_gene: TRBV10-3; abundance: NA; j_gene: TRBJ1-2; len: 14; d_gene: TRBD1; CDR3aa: CAINPTGLDYGYTF; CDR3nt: TGTGCCATCAACCCGACAGGGTTGGACTATGGCTACACCTTC
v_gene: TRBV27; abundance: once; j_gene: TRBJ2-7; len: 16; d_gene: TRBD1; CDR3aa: CASSYYSTGVKAEQYF; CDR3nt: TGTGCCAGCAGTTACTACTCGACAGGGGTTAAGGCCGAGCAGTACTTC
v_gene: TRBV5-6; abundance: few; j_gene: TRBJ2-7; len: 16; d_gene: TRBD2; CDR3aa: CASSPTAGLAVYEQYF; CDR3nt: TGTGCCAGCAGCCCAACCGCCGGACTAGCGGTCTACGAGCAGTACTTC
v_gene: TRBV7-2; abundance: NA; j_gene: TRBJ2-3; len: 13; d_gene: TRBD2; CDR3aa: CASSSTSTSGSHF; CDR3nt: TGTGCCAGCAGCTCCACGTCTACTAGCGGGAGTCATTTT
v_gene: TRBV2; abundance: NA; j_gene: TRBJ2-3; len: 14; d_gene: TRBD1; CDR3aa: CASKGTGGADTQYF; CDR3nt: TGTGCCAGCAAGGGGACAGGGGGCGCAGATACGCAGTATTTT
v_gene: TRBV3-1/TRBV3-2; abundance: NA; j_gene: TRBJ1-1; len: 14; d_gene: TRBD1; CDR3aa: CASGSQGALTEAFF; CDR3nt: TGTGCCAGCGGTTCACAGGGGGCACTCACTGAAGCTTTCTTT
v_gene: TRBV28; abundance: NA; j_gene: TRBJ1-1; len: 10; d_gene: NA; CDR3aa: CASKRTEAFF; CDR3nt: TGTGCCAGCAAACGGACAGAAGCTTTCTTT
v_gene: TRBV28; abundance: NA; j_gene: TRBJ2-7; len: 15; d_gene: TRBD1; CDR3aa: CASSPLGQGAYEQYF; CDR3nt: TGTGCCAGCAGTCCATTGGGACAGGGGGCTTACGAGCAGTACTTC
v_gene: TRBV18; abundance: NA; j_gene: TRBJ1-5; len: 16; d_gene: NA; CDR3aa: CASSPQASGVNQPQHF; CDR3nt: TGTGCCAGCTCACCCCAGGCGTCAGGGGTGAATCAGCCCCAGCATTTT
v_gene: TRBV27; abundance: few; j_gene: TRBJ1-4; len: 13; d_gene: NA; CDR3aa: CASSRRDNEKLFF; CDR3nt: TGTGCCAGCAGTAGGCGGGATAATGAAAAACTGTTTTTT
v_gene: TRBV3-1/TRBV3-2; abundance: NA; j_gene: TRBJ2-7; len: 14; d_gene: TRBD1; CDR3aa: CASSSGTGGYEQYF; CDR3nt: TGTGCCAGCAGCTCCGGGACAGGGGGGTACGAGCAGTACTTC
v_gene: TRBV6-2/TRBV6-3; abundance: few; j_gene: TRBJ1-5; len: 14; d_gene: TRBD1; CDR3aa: CASSLQGGSQPQHF; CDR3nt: TGTGCCAGCAGTCTACAGGGGGGTAGTCAGCCCCAGCATTTT
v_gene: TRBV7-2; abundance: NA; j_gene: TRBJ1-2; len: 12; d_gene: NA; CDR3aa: CASSFRDVGYTF; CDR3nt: TGTGCCAGCAGCTTTCGAGATGTTGGCTACACCTTC
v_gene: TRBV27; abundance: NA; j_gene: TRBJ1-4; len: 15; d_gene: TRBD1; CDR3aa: CASSAETGGGEKLFF; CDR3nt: TGTGCCAGCAGTGCAGAGACAGGGGGAGGTGAAAAACTGTTTTTT
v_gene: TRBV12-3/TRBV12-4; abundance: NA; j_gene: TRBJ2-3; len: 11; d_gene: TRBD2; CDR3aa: CASSFGTSPYF; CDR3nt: TGTGCCAGCAGTTTCGGGACTAGCCCGTATTTT
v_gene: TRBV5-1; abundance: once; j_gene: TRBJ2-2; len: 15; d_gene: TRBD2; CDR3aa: CASSLTSGRAGELFF; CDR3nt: TGCGCCAGCAGCTTGACTAGCGGGAGAGCCGGGGAGCTGTTTTTT
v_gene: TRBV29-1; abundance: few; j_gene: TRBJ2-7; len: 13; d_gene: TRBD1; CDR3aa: CSVLSDRDYEQYF; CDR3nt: TGCAGCGTTCTGTCGGACAGGGACTACGAGCAGTACTTC
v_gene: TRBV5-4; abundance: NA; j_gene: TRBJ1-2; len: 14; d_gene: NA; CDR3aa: CASSSPGGGYGYTF; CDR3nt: TGTGCCAGCAGTTCCCCAGGAGGCGGCTATGGCTACACCTTC
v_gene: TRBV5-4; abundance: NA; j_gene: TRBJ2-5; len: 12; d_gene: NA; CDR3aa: CASSSQGETQYF; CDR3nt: TGTGCCAGCAGCTCACAGGGAGAGACCCAGTACTTC
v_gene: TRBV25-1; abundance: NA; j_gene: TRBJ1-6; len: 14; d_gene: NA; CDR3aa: CASSTDSLNSPLHF; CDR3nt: TGTGCCAGCAGTACGGACAGCCTTAATTCACCCCTCCACTTT
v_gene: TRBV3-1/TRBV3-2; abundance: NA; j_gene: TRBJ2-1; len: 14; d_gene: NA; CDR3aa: CASSQDLRSREQFF; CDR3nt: TGTGCCAGCAGCCAAGATCTTCGCTCCCGGGAGCAGTTCTTC
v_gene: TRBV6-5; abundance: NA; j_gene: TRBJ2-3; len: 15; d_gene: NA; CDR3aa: CASSYSTVRTDTQYF; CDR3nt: TGTGCCAGCAGTTACTCGACAGTTCGCACAGATACGCAGTATTTT
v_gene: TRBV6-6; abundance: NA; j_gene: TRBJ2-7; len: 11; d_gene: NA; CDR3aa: CASSPLYEQYF; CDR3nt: TGTGCCAGCAGCCCCCTCTACGAGCAGTACTTC
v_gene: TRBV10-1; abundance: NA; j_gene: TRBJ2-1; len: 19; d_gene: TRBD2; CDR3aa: CASSEHGGSGSSSYNEQFF; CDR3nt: TGCGCCAGCAGTGAGCATGGGGGTAGCGGGAGTAGCTCCTACAATGAGCAGTTCTTC
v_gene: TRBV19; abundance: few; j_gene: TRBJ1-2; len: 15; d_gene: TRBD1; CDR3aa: CASSVPGQGILFYTF; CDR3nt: TGTGCCAGTAGTGTACCGGGACAGGGAATACTTTTCTACACCTTC
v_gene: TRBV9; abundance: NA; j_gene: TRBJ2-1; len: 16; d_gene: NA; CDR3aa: CASSVGAGGVYNEQFF; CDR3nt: TGTGCCAGCAGCGTAGGGGCGGGTGGGGTCTACAATGAGCAGTTCTTC
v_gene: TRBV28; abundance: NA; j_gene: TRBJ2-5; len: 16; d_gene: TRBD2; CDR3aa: CASIGLAGYNQETQYF; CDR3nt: TGTGCCAGCATAGGACTAGCGGGATACAACCAAGAGACCCAGTACTTC
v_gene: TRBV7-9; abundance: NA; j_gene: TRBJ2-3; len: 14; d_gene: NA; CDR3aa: CASSLDGDLDTQYF; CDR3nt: TGTGCCAGCAGCTTAGACGGGGATCTAGATACGCAGTATTTT
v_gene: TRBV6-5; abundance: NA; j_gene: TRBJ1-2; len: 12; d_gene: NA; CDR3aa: CASSSTGWGYTF; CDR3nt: TGTGCCAGCAGTTCCACAGGGTGGGGCTACACCTTC
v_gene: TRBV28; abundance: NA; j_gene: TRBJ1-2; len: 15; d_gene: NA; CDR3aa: CASSPGGGQTYGYTF; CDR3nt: TGTGCCAGCAGCCCTGGGGGGGGACAAACCTATGGCTACACCTTC
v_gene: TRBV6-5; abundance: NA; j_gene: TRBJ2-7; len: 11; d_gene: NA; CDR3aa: CASRAGYEQYF; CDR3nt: TGTGCCAGCAGGGCAGGGTACGAGCAGTACTTC
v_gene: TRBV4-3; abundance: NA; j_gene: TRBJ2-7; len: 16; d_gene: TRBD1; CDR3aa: CASSQNVQGTGNEQYF; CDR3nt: TGCGCCAGCAGCCAAAATGTCCAGGGGACAGGGAACGAGCAGTACTTC
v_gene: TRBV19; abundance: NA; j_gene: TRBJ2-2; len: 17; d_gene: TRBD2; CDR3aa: CASSSGLAGANTGELFF; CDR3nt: TGTGCCAGTAGTTCCGGACTAGCGGGGGCGAACACCGGGGAGCTGTTTTTT
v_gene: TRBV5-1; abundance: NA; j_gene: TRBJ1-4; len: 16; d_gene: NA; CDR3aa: CASSLAGQGGGEKLFF; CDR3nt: TGCGCCAGCAGCTTGGCCGGTCAGGGCGGTGGGGAAAAACTGTTTTTT
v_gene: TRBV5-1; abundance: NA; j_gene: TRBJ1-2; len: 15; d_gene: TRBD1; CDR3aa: CASSLGTGGNYGYTF; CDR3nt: TGCGCCAGCAGCTTGGGGACAGGGGGAAACTATGGCTACACCTTC
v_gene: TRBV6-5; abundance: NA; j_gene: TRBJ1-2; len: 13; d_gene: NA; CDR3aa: CASSYKGNYGYTF; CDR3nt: TGTGCCAGCAGTTATAAGGGGAACTATGGCTACACCTTC